Listed below are T cell receptor beta chains from one sample, sequenced in a study of shared clonotypes between healthy human individuals. Assay used: immunoSEQ multiplex PCR; TCRdb lists only in-frame clones, some missing. The sample yields 560,000 or so clones, about 95% seen once. The sequenced material came from naive CD8+ T cells sorted from blood. The receptors were sampled from a woman aged 25-40 years in good health. Each CDR3 is given with its conserved first and last residue. The order of the fields is clone size, V gene, J gene, D gene, CDR3 protein, CDR3 DNA. D genes are given only for firm matches. The listing skips clone size in some rows; elsewhere it reads once, few, many or a size class.

>-|TRBV9|TRBJ2-7|TRBD2
CASSVGASGSHEQYF
TGTGCCAGCAGCGTAGGGGCTAGCGGGAGCCACGAGCAGTACTTC
>once|TRBV2|TRBJ2-7|TRBD2
CASSEEGGPLYEQYF
TGTGCCAGCAGTGAGGAGGGAGGGCCCCTTTACGAGCAGTACTTC
>-|TRBV18|TRBJ2-2|TRBD2
CASSPKGLAVEDTGELFF
TGTGCCAGCTCACCTAAGGGACTAGCGGTCGAAGACACCGGGGAGCTGTTTTTT
>once|TRBV4-2|TRBJ2-6|-
CASSLLDTGANVLTF
TGTGCCAGCAGCTTACTAGACACTGGGGCCAACGTCCTGACTTTC
>-|TRBV5-6|TRBJ2-1|-
CASSLAVRGVYNEQFF
TGTGCCAGCAGCTTGGCGGTGCGCGGTGTCTACAATGAGCAGTTCTTC
>-|TRBV28|TRBJ2-5|-
CASSLLGARETQYF
TGTGCCAGCAGTTTATTGGGGGCCCGAGAGACCCAGTACTTC
>-|TRBV27|TRBJ2-3|TRBD2
CASSWASGRARTDTQYF
TGTGCCAGCAGTTGGGCCAGTGGGAGGGCCCGCACAGATACGCAGTATTTT
>-|TRBV9|TRBJ2-1|-
CASSVRHNEQFF
TGTGCCAGCAGCGTCCGGCACAATGAGCAGTTCTTC
>-|TRBV15|TRBJ2-6|-
CATSGSRASGANVLTF
TGTGCCACCAGCGGAAGCCGGGCCTCTGGGGCCAACGTCCTGACTTTC
>-|TRBV11-2|TRBJ1-4|-
CASSLAFNEKLFF
TGTGCCAGCAGCTTAGCTTTTAATGAAAAACTGTTTTTT
>-|TRBV28|TRBJ1-5|-
CATRDTSYSNQPQHF
TGTGCCACCCGGGACACTAGTTATAGCAATCAGCCCCAGCATTTT
>-|TRBV7-2|TRBJ1-4|-
CASSHEGNEKLFF
TGTGCCAGCAGCCACGAGGGGAATGAAAAACTGTTTTTT
>-|TRBV27|TRBJ2-7|-
CASGDPFKLEPYEQYF
TGTGCCAGCGGCGACCCGTTTAAATTGGAACCCTACGAGCAGTACTTC
>-|TRBV5-4|TRBJ2-7|-
CASSLGDAAYEQYF
TGTGCCAGCAGCTTGGGGGACGCCGCCTACGAGCAGTACTTC
>-|TRBV19|TRBJ2-7|TRBD2
CASSIGTTSYEQYF
TGTGCCAGTAGTATCGGGACTACCTCCTACGAGCAGTACTTC
>-|TRBV7-2|TRBJ1-4|-
CASSLGSGANEKLFF
TGTGCCAGCAGCTTAGGATCGGGGGCTAATGAAAAACTGTTTTTT
>-|TRBV28|TRBJ2-3|-
CATIPEGLSTDTQYF
TGTGCCACCATCCCAGAGGGGCTAAGCACAGATACGCAGTATTTT
>-|TRBV5-3|TRBJ2-1|-
CARSPPSDRYNEQFF
TGTGCCAGAAGCCCCCCTAGCGATCGATACAATGAGCAGTTCTTC
>once|TRBV9|TRBJ1-3|-
CASSDTGTSGNTIYF
TGTGCCAGCAGTGATACAGGGACCTCTGGAAACACCATATATTTT
>-|TRBV6-5|TRBJ1-1|-
CASSYSKNNKAFF
TGTGCCAGCAGTTACTCGAAAAACAATAAAGCTTTCTTT
>-|TRBV5-6|TRBJ2-3|-
CASKISSTDTQYF
TGTGCCAGTAAGATATCTAGCACAGATACGCAGTATTTT
>-|TRBV6-5|TRBJ2-7|TRBD1
CAIGQGISYEQYF
TGTGCCATAGGACAGGGGATCTCCTACGAGCAGTACTTC
>-|TRBV27|TRBJ1-2|-
CATNAGYGYTF
TGTGCCACGAACGCTGGCTATGGCTACACCTTC
>once|TRBV11-2|TRBJ2-1|TRBD2
CASSTTSGHNEQFF
TGTGCCAGCAGCACCACTAGCGGCCACAATGAGCAGTTCTTC
>-|TRBV13|TRBJ1-5|-
CASSHGQINQPQHF
TGTGCCAGCAGCCATGGACAGATCAATCAGCCCCAGCATTTT
>-|TRBV9|TRBJ2-2|-
CASSGDTGELFF
TGTGCCAGCAGCGGAGACACCGGGGAGCTGTTTTTT
>-|TRBV6-5|TRBJ2-2|-
CASSFRAQTGELFF
TGTGCCAGCAGTTTCAGGGCCCAAACCGGGGAGCTGTTTTTT
>once|TRBV4-2|TRBJ2-3|TRBD2
CASSQDRRLAEGSTDTQYF
TGTGCCAGCAGCCAAGATAGGAGACTAGCGGAGGGAAGCACAGATACGCAGTATTTT
>-|TRBV19|TRBJ2-7|TRBD2
CASSMASGGSYEQYF
TGTGCCAGTAGTATGGCTAGCGGGGGCTCCTACGAGCAGTACTTC
>-|TRBV15|TRBJ1-2|-
CATSRATETNYGYTF
TGTGCCACCAGCAGAGCGACCGAGACAAACTATGGCTACACCTTC
>-|TRBV7-8|TRBJ2-3|-
CASSKLRGDTDTQYF
TGTGCCAGCAGTAAGCTGCGGGGAGACACAGATACGCAGTATTTT
>-|TRBV7-8|TRBJ1-5|TRBD1
CASRPTGSLNQPQHF
TGTGCCAGCAGACCGACAGGGTCCCTTAATCAGCCCCAGCATTTT
>-|TRBV7-9|TRBJ2-7|-
CASEGNTYEQYF
TGTGCCAGCGAGGGTAACACCTACGAGCAGTACTTC
>-|TRBV6-5|TRBJ2-2|TRBD2
CASSYSSGYRVGELFF
TGTGCCAGCAGTTACTCTAGCGGGTACCGGGTCGGGGAGCTGTTTTTT
>-|TRBV28|TRBJ2-7|-
CASSPLLEQYF
TGTGCCAGCAGTCCCCTTTTGGAGCAGTACTTC
>-|TRBV15|TRBJ2-7|-
CATSEGRNYEQYF
TGTGCCACCAGCGAAGGGCGTAACTACGAGCAGTACTTC
>-|TRBV13|TRBJ2-1|-
CASSSVVNEQFF
TGTGCCAGCAGTTCCGTAGTCAATGAGCAGTTCTTC
>-|TRBV28|TRBJ2-2|-
CASSFRLPGELFF
TGTGCCAGCAGTTTTAGGTTACCCGGGGAGCTGTTTTTT
>-|TRBV27|TRBJ2-7|-
CASSLSVAALTNEQYF
TGTGCCAGCAGTTTATCTGTGGCAGCCCTTACCAACGAGCAGTACTTC
>-|TRBV4-1|TRBJ2-1|-
CASSQYNEQFF
TGCGCCAGCAGCCAGTACAATGAGCAGTTCTTC
>-|TRBV6-5|TRBJ1-1|-
CASLTGSEAFF
TGTGCCAGCCTAACGGGGTCGGAAGCTTTCTTT
>-|TRBV4-2|TRBJ2-7|-
CASSQDLRGSYEQYF
TGTGCCAGCAGCCAAGATCTCCGGGGCTCCTACGAGCAGTACTTC
>-|TRBV9|TRBJ2-7|-
CASSPQPWGGAPYEQYF
TGTGCCAGCAGCCCCCAGCCTTGGGGCGGGGCCCCCTACGAGCAGTACTTC
>-|TRBV25-1|TRBJ2-3|-
CASSVTGQQIGTDTQYF
TGTGCCAGCAGTGTCACCGGCCAGCAGATCGGCACAGATACGCAGTATTTT
>-|TRBV28|TRBJ1-5|TRBD1
CASRSQGAGNQPQHF
TGTGCCAGCAGGTCACAGGGGGCTGGCAATCAGCCCCAGCATTTT
>-|TRBV11-2|TRBJ2-7|TRBD2
CASRGFGTSSSYEQYF
TGTGCCAGCAGGGGGTTCGGGACTAGCTCCTCCTACGAGCAGTACTTC
>-|TRBV28|TRBJ2-2|TRBD1
CASSPAGQVGFRELFF
TGTGCCAGCAGCCCGGCGGGACAGGTCGGTTTCCGGGAGCTGTTTTTT
>-|TRBV7-8|TRBJ2-2|-
CASRIKRTEDGELFF
TGTGCCAGCAGAATCAAAAGGACAGAAGACGGGGAGCTGTTTTTT
>-|TRBV28|TRBJ2-7|-
CASSLLLLSSYEQYF
TGTGCCAGCAGTTTACTCTTACTGAGCTCCTACGAGCAGTACTTC